This T cell receptor (beta chain) comes out of a study of OX40 agonist ivuxolimab in advanced cancers. As for the study more broadly: Ivuxolimab, which targeted the costimulatory receptor OX40 (CD134), was an agonistic, fully human IgG2 monoclonal antibody. Intravenous ivuxolimab was administered to patients every 2 weeks at six dose levels: 0.01, 0.1, 0.3, 1.5, 3 and 10 mg/kg. Among the roughly 50 dose-escalation patients, approximately 20 had hepatocellular carcinoma, 15 or so melanoma, 9 renal cell carcinoma and 9 head and neck cancer. In the dose-escalation cohort, more than 75% of patients were male, and the mean age was about 55 years, with a range of roughly 20 to 85. Patients were allowed to have had prior anti-PD-1, anti-PD-L1 or anti-CTLA-4 therapy, and 30% to 40% of the dose-escalation patients had previously received checkpoint inhibitors. Partial responses were achieved by three dose-escalation patients, of whom one had hepatocellular carcinoma and two had cutaneous melanoma. The point of sequencing TCRbeta in the periphery was to test whether ivuxolimab changed TCR sequence diversity and drove clonal T-cell expansion. The monotherapy dose-escalation portion (N ≈ 56 patients) of the phase I ivuxolimab trial is reported in the paper. Study-wide findings and limitations: Antigen specificity was not determined for the clonally expanded peripheral T cells. Clonal expansion of both CD4+ and CD8+ blood T cells was observed from baseline to week 6 at doses 0.1 to 3.0 mg/kg. Low levels of normalized T-cell clonal expansion were also seen in some nonresponding patients. In partial responders in the 0.1-3.0 mg/kg groups, normalized peripheral clonal expansion was found to be among the lowest, especially among CD8+ T cells. After ivuxolimab, expanded clones were on average more numerous among CD8+ T cells than among CD4+ T cells.

To sequence the TCRbeta CDR3 region, genomic DNA was isolated from the sorted cells. TCRbeta CDR3 regions were sequenced using the immunoSEQ Assay. Not all clones reach the TCRdb copy of this immuneACCESS table, which keeps in-frame sequences only. Checked studies attribute under half of the gap to unresolved V genes and leave the rest unexplained. This sample gives 23,000 or so clones in total; 75% to 85% of them show up just once. Roughly 8.6% of the sample goes to the ten largest clones. As to this clone: Its binding antigen is unknown. The record has no base qualities; no much larger clone is one base away.

For CDR1 and CDR2, the germline V gene (reference sequence) lists SEHNR and FQNEAQ. From the cysteine through the phenylalanine, the CDR3 covers 15 amino acids. The kept DNA is CDR3 alone, 45 bases in frame from the first base. V and J are truncated by 3 bases and 6 bases respectively, leaving an intervening sequence of 12 bases. The trial excluded patients who had a history of autoimmune disease or were on systemic immunosuppression. Peripheral blood for TCR sequencing was collected from all dose cohorts at baseline, on cycle 4 day 1, and on cycle 7 day 1. Samples were obtained from an open-label, multicenter, first-in-human phase I dose-escalation trial of ivuxolimab. Adults with locally advanced or metastatic melanoma, renal cell carcinoma, hepatocellular carcinoma or head and neck squamous cell carcinoma were enrolled in the trial. Before TCR sequencing, CD4+ T cells and CD8+ T cells from peripheral blood were sorted into separate populations.

The chain couples TRBV7-9 to TRBJ1-6; the D gene is not confidently resolved. This receptor was taken from an adult with an advanced solid tumor such as melanoma, head and neck, liver or kidney cancer. Sequencing was performed on CD4+ or CD8+ T cells sorted from blood, taken in a trial of the OX40 agonist ivuxolimab. The nucleotide sequence is given as TGTGCCAGCAGCTTGGGAGCAGGTCTTAATTCACCCCTCCACTTT. This translates into CASSLGAGLNSPLHF.